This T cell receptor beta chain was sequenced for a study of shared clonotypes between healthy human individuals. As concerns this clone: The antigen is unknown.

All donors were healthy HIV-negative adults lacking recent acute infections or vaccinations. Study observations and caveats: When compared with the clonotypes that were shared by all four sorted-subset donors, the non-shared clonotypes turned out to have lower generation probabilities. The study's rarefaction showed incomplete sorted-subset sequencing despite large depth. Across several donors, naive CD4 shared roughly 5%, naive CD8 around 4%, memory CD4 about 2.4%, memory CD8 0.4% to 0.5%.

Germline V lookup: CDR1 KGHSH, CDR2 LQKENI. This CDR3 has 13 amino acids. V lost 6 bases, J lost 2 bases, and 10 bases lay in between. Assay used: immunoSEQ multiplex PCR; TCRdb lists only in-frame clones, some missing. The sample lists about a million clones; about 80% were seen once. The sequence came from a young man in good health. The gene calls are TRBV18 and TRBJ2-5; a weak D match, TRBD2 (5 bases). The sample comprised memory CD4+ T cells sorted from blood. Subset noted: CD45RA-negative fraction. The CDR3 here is CASSATGQETQYF. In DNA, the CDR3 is TGTGCCAGCTCGGCGACGGGACAAGAGACCCAGTACTTC. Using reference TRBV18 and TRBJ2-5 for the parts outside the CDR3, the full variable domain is NAGVMQNPRHLVRRRGQEARLRCSPMKGHSHVYWYRQLPEEGLKFMVYLQKENIIDESGMPKERFSAEFPKEGPSILRIQQVVRGDSAAYFCASSATGQETQYFGPGTRLLVL.